This record concerns one T cell receptor (beta chain) sequence. This entry comes from a study of blood T cell repertoires in COVID-19. For the study at large: The cDNA or gDNA used as material had been derived from T cells, B-cell-depleted T cells, or PBMCs.

In the authors' workflow: Nucleated cell counts were estimated from reference gene primer amplification. Sequenced by immunoSEQ multiplex PCR; TCRdb stores in-frame clones only, minus some. From that table come the V and J calls and clone size; the DNA was used to work out D and trimming. The sample consists of some 150,000 clones, roughly 90% of them appearing once. Germline V gene lookup returns CDR1 MNHNY and CDR2 SVGAGI (reference sequence). The junction had 9 bases not matched to a gene; V was cut back by 5 bases and J by 8 bases. The CDR3 runs 15 residues. What was sequenced was peripheral blood. This chain joins TRBV6-6 and TRBJ2-2; 9 nucleotides align to TRBD1. The sequence was obtained from a woman aged 55-70 years who had recovered from COVID-19. In DNA form, the CDR3 reads TGTGCCAGCAGTGCCGGGACAGGGTATTGGGGGGAGCTGTTTTTT. It is translated as CASSAGTGYWGELFF.